This TCR beta chain was identified during a study of T cells in Graves' hyperthyroidism and ophthalmopathy. The CDR3 is 16 amino acids. V was clipped by 0 bases and J by 4 bases, with 16 bases between them. CDR1 and CDR2 from the germline V gene are DFQATT and SNEGSKA (reference sequence). This clonotype was seen more than once but under ten times. Researchers took RNA transcripts and amplified the TCR beta CDR3 regions from them. HTBI primers drove first-round RT-PCR of the TCR CDR3. MiXCR, run by TCRdb on the multiplex PCR reads, gives a single entry per CDR3 protein. The sample consists of a few hundred thousand distinct CDR3 sequences, about half of them appearing once.

This receptor was identified in a woman between 18 and 30 years old with Graves' hyperthyroidism. Source material: peripheral blood or thyroid tissue (not recorded which). The chain is built from TRBV20-1 and TRBJ2-1; D unclear. The CDR3 reads CSAREGWVGVYNEQFF. CDR3 nucleotide sequence: TGCAGTGCTAGAGAGGGGTGGGTAGGAGTTTACAATGAGCAGTTCTTC.